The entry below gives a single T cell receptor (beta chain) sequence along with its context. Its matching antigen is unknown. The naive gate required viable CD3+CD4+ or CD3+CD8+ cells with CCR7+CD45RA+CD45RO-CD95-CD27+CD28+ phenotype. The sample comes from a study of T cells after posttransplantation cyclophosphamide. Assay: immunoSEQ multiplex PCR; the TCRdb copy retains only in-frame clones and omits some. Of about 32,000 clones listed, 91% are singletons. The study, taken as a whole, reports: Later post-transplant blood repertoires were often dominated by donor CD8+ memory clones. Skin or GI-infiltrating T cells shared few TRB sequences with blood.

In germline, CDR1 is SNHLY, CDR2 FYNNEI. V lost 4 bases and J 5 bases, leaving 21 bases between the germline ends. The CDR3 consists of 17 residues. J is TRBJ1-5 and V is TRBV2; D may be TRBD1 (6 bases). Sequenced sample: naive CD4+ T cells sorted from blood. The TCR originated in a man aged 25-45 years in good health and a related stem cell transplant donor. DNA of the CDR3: TGTGCCAGCAGTGCCTTTTTATTACAGGGTCCTGATCAGCCCCAGCATTTT. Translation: CASSAFLLQGPDQPQHF.